Only a few counts were recorded for the clone carrying this T cell receptor beta chain. Its antigen is not identified. The authors reverse transcribed all of the isolated RNA, so sequencing captured expressed TCRB transcripts. The table came from immunoSEQ multiplex PCR; TCRdb's copy has only in-frame clones and leaves some out. The data hold 310,000 or so clones, with 8% observed a single time. This sample was included in a study of beta chain features in type 1 diabetes. Whole-study results and caveats: TCRB CDR3 length was moderately but significantly reduced in all four CD4+ subsets of Type 1 diabetes patients. A definitive answer on HLA type influencing TCRB rearrangement was not reached here. A cDNA-based sequencing approach could over-represent cells with high TCR expression.

This CDR3 region has 15 residues. The germline V gene encodes CDR1 MNHEY and CDR2 SMNVEV (reference sequence). Unmatched junction bases numbered 6, after V lost 3 bases and J lost 4 bases. Averaging roughly 120 mL, one heparinised blood draw came from each individual donor. The V and J genes are TRBV27 and TRBJ2-1; the match to TRBD2 covers 7 bases. Material: central memory CD4+ T cells from blood. The TCR sequence derives from a woman aged 18 to 35 in good health. CDR3 coding DNA: TGTGCCAGCAGTTTTGAGCGGGGAGGATACAATGAGCAGTTCTTC. Translated, it gives CASSFERGGYNEQFF.